This T cell receptor (beta chain) is from a study of T cell responses to AZD1222 COVID-19 vaccine (TCRdb year 2021). Background on the whole study: AZD1222 recipients whose second dose came at about 4 weeks and those whose second dose came at about 12 weeks were combined into one group, since spike-specific TCR depth and breadth did not differ between the two schedules. TCR sequencing was performed for over 230 trial participants, of whom about 200 were given two doses of AZD1222 and around 25 were given two doses of MenACWY control vaccine. Trial participants were enrolled by age into subgroups of 18-55, 56-69 and 70-plus years, and around 150, 28 and 57 TCR-sequenced participants, respectively, were included in these subgroups. What the study reported, not specific to this receptor: Nearly half of unique spike-specific TCRs reportedly recognized epitopes outside regions mutated in the B.1.351 and B.1.1.7 variants. Vaccine-associated CD4 TCRs spanned the whole spike protein, with dominant responses in regions 160-218 and 743-854. Conclusions about previously exposed vaccinees were limited because only 5 or 6 AZD1222 recipients were SARS-CoV-2 seropositive at baseline. Most participants were white British and females outnumbered males, and the authors suggested that clonal diversity may have been underestimated. After two AZD1222 doses, both the breadth and the depth of spike-specific TCRs were significantly higher than at day 0 and than in MenACWY recipients. In the small 56-69-year group, the increase in depth fell short of significance, most likely because of low power. Because no day 14 peak-response samples were available, the repertoires could be characterized only after the peak T cell response.

This clone was counted a few times. No cognate antigen has been identified for it. Nothing much larger sits one base from this clone, and base qualities are not available. The CDR3 regions of human TCRbeta chains were analyzed by immunosequencing. In the original analysis: TCRs in the repertoires were compared against a reference library of SARS-CoV-2-specific TCRs that had been generated with the MIRA antigen-specificity platform. Breadth was defined as the fraction of unique TCRs that were SARS-CoV-2-associated, and depth was defined as the fraction of total T cells that were SARS-CoV-2-associated. Using the MIRA data, each spike-specific TCR was assigned both to the spike region to which the TCR was reactive and to a CD4 or CD8 class. Log10-transformed breadth and depth values were compared by one-way ANOVA with Sidak's multiple comparisons tests. Sourced from immuneACCESS, this table was stored by TCRdb with only in-frame sequences that have V and J called. A share of the clones is absent; for the studies checked, an unresolved V gene accounts for under half, and the remainder has no known explanation. That table is the source of V, J and clone size, and D and trimming were worked out from the DNA. The sample yields tens of thousands of clones; over 70% were counted once. Around 15% of the sample is held by the ten biggest clonotypes.

The time point label here, explained by the study, means: baseline before first vaccination. Vaccinee samples were obtained from the UK trials COV001 and COV002, which included a single-blind randomized controlled phase 2/3 trial of AZD1222 (ChAdOx1 nCoV-19) in healthy adults. For TCRbeta chain sequencing, PBMC samples from trial participants were taken at day 0 and at day 28 after the second dose. As encoded in the germline V gene, CDR1 is SGHTA while CDR2 is FQGNSA. V lost 3 bases and J lost 5 bases; the stretch between them is 7 bases long. Reading from cysteine to phenylalanine, the CDR3 counts 12 amino acids. Just the 36-base CDR3 DNA is kept, in frame starting at base 1.

Sequences were derived from peripheral blood, sampled on day 0 of AZD1222 vaccination. The chain links TRBV7-2 with TRBJ1-1; no D segment can be confidently identified. The receptor comes from an adult in good health. The DNA sequence reads TGTGCCAGCAGCTTTGTGGTGACTGAAGCTTTCTTT. This yields the protein CASSFVVTEAFF.